This passage covers 24 T cell receptor beta chains from one sample sequenced in a study of control samples from healthy donors and cancer patients. This table comes from immunoSEQ multiplex PCR, and its TCRdb copy is limited to in-frame clones, with some not included. The sample contains 55,000 to 70,000 clones, approximately 90% of which appear only once. Sample: PBMCs. These receptor sequences come from a man aged 25-45 years with colorectal cancer.

This clone is a singleton in its sample. This chain uses TRBV6-1 with TRBJ2-3; D uncertain. The CDR3 runs to 14 residues. Germline values: CDR1 MNHNS, CDR2 SASEGT. The germline V and J ends were trimmed by 1 base and 4 bases, with 9 bases remaining between them. CDR3 nucleotide sequence: TGTGCCAGCAGTGAAGGTGTCAGTGCAGATACGCAGTATTTT. This codes for CASSEGVSADTQYF.

The rearrangement uses TRBV3-1 (or the pseudogene TRBV3-2) and TRBJ2-2; 15 bases line up with TRBD2. The CDR3 extends over 18 amino acids. Per the germline V gene, CDR1 is LGHDT and CDR2 is YNNKEL (reference sequence). V lost 6 bases to trimming and J lost 8 bases; unmatched junction nucleotides: 13. The CDR3 DNA reads as TGTGCCAGCAGTCCACTTCCCGGACTAGCGGGGGGGCCGGGGGAGCTGTTTTTT. Amino acid sequence: CASSPLPGLAGGPGELFF.

Notes on this clone: This specimen includes other DNA sequences encoding the same CDR3. This sequence joins TRBV12-3 or TRBV12-4 and TRBJ1-2; no reliable D call. This CDR3 has 10 amino acids. Trimming shortened V by 1 base and J by 7 bases, and 1 base separated the two germline ends. In DNA, the CDR3 is TGTGCCAGCAGTTTAGGTGGCTACACCTTC. Residues: CASSLGGYTF.

The chain uses TRBV19 and TRBJ2-1, with D possibly matching TRBD2 (6 bases). This CDR3 is 14 amino acids long. The germline CDR1 and CDR2 sequences are LNHDA and SQIVND (reference sequence). Trimming removed 2 bases from V and 9 bases from J, with 14 bases in between. The CDR3 DNA follows: TGTGCCAGTAGTATACTAGCGAGGATGAGTGAGCAGTTCTTC. It specifies CASSILARMSEQFF.

The chain combines TRBV6-4 with TRBJ2-3, with TRBD1 matching 8 bases. Germline CDR1 reads MRHNA; CDR2 reads SNTAGT. The J segment lost 0 bases and the V segment lost 5 bases, leaving 4 bases of the junction unmatched. The CDR3 contains 15 residues. In DNA, the CDR3 is TGTGCCAGCAGTACGGGGACAGGTAGCACAGATACGCAGTATTTT. It encodes CASSTGTGSTDTQYF.

V is TRBV15 and J is TRBJ2-1; D call uncertain. Germline assignment: CDR1 LNHNV and CDR2 YYDKDF (reference sequence). The CDR3 runs to 10 residues. Trimming removed 8 bases from V and 6 bases from J, with 5 bases in between. CDR3 loop: CATPRNEQFF. CDR3 bases: TGTGCCACCCCGCGCAATGAGCAGTTCTTC.

The V and J genes are TRBV30 and TRBJ2-3; D is possibly TRBD1 (5 bases). The length of the CDR3 is 13 residues. Trimming shortened V by 1 base and J by 0 bases, and 5 bases separated the two germline ends. Germline V CDR1 and CDR2: GTSNPN, SVGIG (reference sequence). CDR3: CAWSGQSTDTQYF. The DNA for the CDR3 is TGTGCCTGGAGTGGACAGAGCACAGATACGCAGTATTTT.

The chain carries TRBV2 and TRBJ1-2; the D gene is possibly TRBD1 (5 bases). The CDR3 spans 16 residues. Trimming removed 4 bases at V and 3 bases at J, with 18 bases between. Germline V gene data show CDR1 as SNHLY and CDR2 as FYNNEI. The CDR3 reads CASSVLRGRVYYGYTF. The CDR3 DNA reads as TGTGCCAGCAGTGTCCTACGGGGCAGGGTTTACTATGGCTACACCTTC.

The rearrangement uses TRBV9 and TRBJ2-1; D tentatively reads TRBD1 or TRBD2 (6 bases each). Germline V gene lookup returns CDR1 SGDLS and CDR2 YYNGEE. The CDR3 is 17 residues long. V was clipped by 0 bases and J by 8 bases, with 21 bases between them. CDR3 DNA: TGTGCCAGCAGCGTAGGGGGACACGGGGGCAGTATGTATGAGCAGTTCTTC. Protein product: CASSVGGHGGSMYEQFF.

This chain links TRBV7-2 with TRBJ1-3; D not resolved. CDR3 length equals 15 residues. V lost 1 base and J 3 bases, leaving 10 bases between the germline ends. CDR1 is SGHTA and CDR2 is FQGNSA in the germline V gene. The CDR3 region is CASSLVRTDGNTIYF. The CDR3 DNA reads TGTGCCAGCAGCTTAGTCCGGACGGATGGAAACACCATATATTTT.

The genes are TRBV19 and TRBJ2-3, with 7 positions matching TRBD1. V lost 10 bases and J lost 4; bases outside the gene matches: 8. Germline lookup yields CDR1 LNHDA and CDR2 SQIVND (reference sequence). The CDR3 is 13 amino acids. Here the CDR3 reads CATRDSPADTQYF. CDR3 nucleotides: TGTGCCACCCGGGACAGCCCCGCAGATACGCAGTATTTT.

The chain has TRBV29-1 and TRBJ2-1, with TRBD2 as a possible D gene (6 bases). The CDR3 covers 17 residues. From germline, CDR1 is SQVTM and CDR2 ANQGSEA. V lost 1 base to trimming and J lost 0 bases, with 16 bases between them. The CDR3 DNA is TGCAGCGTTGAAGGTTTCAGTCGGACTAACTCCTACAATGAGCAGTTCTTC. Its protein is CSVEGFSRTNSYNEQFF.

The J gene is TRBJ2-6, the V gene TRBV6-6; D might be TRBD2 (5 bases). Germline-derived CDR1 and CDR2 are MNHNY and SVGAGI (reference sequence). CDR3 size: 16 residues. With 2 bases removed from V and 2 bases from J, the gap between germline ends came to 10 bases. CDR3 loop: CASSYNLGAGANVLTF. The CDR3 region has the DNA TGTGCCAGCAGTTACAATCTCGGGGCTGGGGCCAACGTCCTGACTTTC.

The chain recombines TRBV24-1 with TRBJ1-2; maybe TRBD1 (6 bases). V was clipped by 1 base and J by 6 bases, with 14 bases between them. The CDR3 is 15 residues long. Germline CDR1 reads KGHDR; CDR2 reads SFDVKD. As DNA, the CDR3 is TGTGCCACCAGTGATTTAGAGGGGGACATCCATGGCTACACCTTC. Its protein is CATSDLEGDIHGYTF.

The chain joins TRBV5-1 to TRBJ2-5, with TRBD2 matching 7 bases. Losses at the gene ends were 4 bases for V and 4 bases for J; bases not matched to a gene: 16. From germline, CDR1 is SGHRS and CDR2 YFSETQ. CDR3 length: 17 amino acids. The chain's CDR3 is CASSRNPSGEGVETQYF. The CDR3 DNA is TGCGCCAGCAGCCGGAACCCCAGCGGGGAAGGGGTAGAGACCCAGTACTTC.

The V call is TRBV19, the J call TRBJ2-1; D not resolved. V lost 5 bases, J lost 7 bases, and 18 bases lay in between. This CDR3 is built from 15 residues. CDR1 and CDR2 from the germline V gene are LNHDA and SQIVND (reference sequence). CDR3: CASSGRRASGNEQFF. The CDR3 coding sequence is TGTGCCAGTAGTGGCCGCCGGGCGTCTGGGAATGAGCAGTTCTTC.

The chain has TRBV2 and TRBJ2-7, with 8 nucleotides matching TRBD2. Germline trimming cut 7 bases from V and 3 bases from J; bases unmatched to any gene: 5. The CDR3 has 13 residues. The germline V gene has CDR1 SNHLY and CDR2 FYNNEI. CDR3 in DNA: TGTGCCAGCACGGGAGGGCAGCTCTACGAGCAGTACGTC. It translates to CASTGGQLYEQYV.

The rearrangement joins TRBV19 to TRBJ2-1, with D unresolved. V dropped 6 bases and J dropped 7 bases, with 13 bases sitting between them. The germline V gene encodes CDR1 LNHDA and CDR2 SQIVND (reference sequence). This CDR3 spans 13 amino acids. The CDR3: CASRQPQRNEQFF. In DNA, the CDR3 is TGTGCCAGTAGACAACCCCAGAGGAATGAGCAGTTCTTC.

The chain combines TRBV7-2 with TRBJ2-3; 9 nucleotides match TRBD2. The CDR3 has 15 residues. Trimming cost V 5 bases and J 7 bases; bases outside gene matches: 10. Germline V gene sequence: CDR1 SGHTA, CDR2 FQGNSA. The CDR3 DNA reads as TGTGCCAGCAGCGGGAGGCGGGGGGGCGGATATACGCAGTATTTT. Translating gives CASSGRRGGGYTQYF.

The rearrangement uses TRBV9 and TRBJ1-6; D gene uncertain. The germline gives CDR1 SGDLS, CDR2 YYNGEE. There are 14 residues in the CDR3. Trimming removed 0 bases from V and 7 bases from J, with 8 bases in between. In DNA, the CDR3 is TGTGCCAGCAGCGTAGTATCGGGGAATTCACCCCTCCACTTT. Its protein product is CASSVVSGNSPLHF.

V gene TRBV7-2 combines with J gene TRBJ2-3; no clear D gene. The CDR3 contains 18 residues. V was pared by 0 bases and J by 4 bases, with 20 bases between. The germline V gene has CDR1 SGHTA and CDR2 FQGNSA. CDR3 amino acids: CASSLAPPGSLGADTQYF. In DNA, the CDR3 is TGTGCCAGCAGCTTAGCGCCTCCAGGATCCCTTGGGGCAGATACGCAGTATTTT.

The chain combines TRBV12-3 or TRBV12-4 with TRBJ1-1; D is undetermined. Trimming stripped 6 bases from V and 1 base from J, with 6 bases between. CDR3 length: 12 residues. Written as DNA, the CDR3 is TGTGCCAGCAGCCTGGAGAACACTGAAGCTTTCTTT. Its translation is CASSLENTEAFF.

This sequence joins TRBV29-1 and TRBJ2-3, with unresolved D. V was clipped by 3 bases and J by 0 bases, with 7 bases between them. This CDR3 has 13 amino acids. The germline CDR1 and CDR2 sequences are SQVTM and ANQGSEA. CDR3 DNA sequence: TGCAGCGTTGACGGCCAGAGCACAGATACGCAGTATTTT. This encodes CSVDGQSTDTQYF.

V usage is TRBV6-5 and J usage is TRBJ1-1; D not resolved. The CDR3 is made up of 11 amino acids. V was shortened by 7 bases and J by 5 bases, with 8 bases between the two germline ends. Germline CDR1 and CDR2: MNHEY and SVGAGI. CDR3 nucleotides: TGTGCCAGCATAGTTGGGACTGAAGCTTTCTTT. Translated: CASIVGTEAFF.